The clone carrying this T cell receptor (beta chain) was picked up a small number of times. What it recognizes is unknown. Germline V gives CDR1 SGHTA, CDR2 FQGNSA. The length of the CDR3 is 16 residues. Trimming cost V 8 bases and J 3 bases, with 21 bases left between them. The source of the sample is a study of OX40 agonist ivuxolimab in advanced cancers. Background on the study: Dose-escalation patients were diagnosed with hepatocellular carcinoma, melanoma, renal cell cancer or head and neck cancer. Of the participants, 35% to 50% had some prior anti-PD-1, anti-PD-L1 or anti-CTLA-4 therapy, which was allowed.

Findings and caveats of the study: Within 6 weeks, CD4+ and CD8+ blood T cells expanded clonally at 0.1 to 3.0 mg/kg.

Assay used: immunoSEQ multiplex PCR; TCRdb lists only in-frame clones, some missing. The sample contains approximately 130,000 clones, roughly nine tenths of which appear only once. The TCR comes from an adult with an advanced solid tumor such as melanoma, head and neck, liver or kidney cancer. The chain carries TRBV7-2 and TRBJ2-3, with D possibly TRBD2 on 5 matching bases. Sample: CD4+ or CD8+ T cells sorted from blood, taken in a trial of the OX40 agonist ivuxolimab. This CDR3 reads CASASGVARWTDTQYF. CDR3 nucleotide sequence: TGTGCCAGCGCTAGTGGGGTAGCGAGGTGGACAGATACGCAGTATTTT.